Below, one T cell receptor (beta chain) is given with its context. This record comes from a study of cytomegalovirus exposure and HLA in healthy donors. Study overall: The approximately 120 validation repertoires and the approximately 670 first-cohort repertoires shared a platform, a later analysis reported.

The table came from immunoSEQ multiplex PCR; TCRdb's copy has only in-frame clones and leaves some out. In the table there are about 110,000 clones, about 87% of which are singletons. This CDR3 comprises 13 residues. The V gene's germline CDR1 is LNHDA and CDR2 SQIVND (reference sequence). V shed 10 bases, J shed 4 bases, and the junction held 2 bases outside the gene matches. This chain connects TRBV19 to TRBJ2-2, with 11 positions matching TRBD1. The receptor was derived from a woman under 30 in good health and CMV-seropositive. Sequenced material: PBMCs. The CDR3 loop is CATGTGGTGELFF. For the CDR3, the DNA is TGTGCCACCGGGACAGGGGGCACCGGGGAGCTGTTTTTT.